The next 18 T cell receptor beta chains were all read from a single sample in a study of T cell clusters in autoimmune cytopenias. TRB rearrangements were amplified by touch-down multiplex PCR with mixed TRB-A/B primers. TCRdb re-called the multiplex PCR reads; one entry per CDR3 protein, DNA not given. In total, the table holds around 5,500 distinct CDR3 sequences. TRB amplification used approximately 250 ng of peripheral blood genomic DNA. This same sample was also part of a study on T cell repertoires in aging, cancer and after chemotherapy.

The sample taken for sequencing was peripheral blood. These receptors came from a human donor in good health.

The chain uses TRBV11-1 and TRBJ2-2; TCRdb's D gene call, TRBD1, goes unchecked for lack of DNA. CDR1 SGHAT and CDR2 FQDESV come from the germline V gene (reference sequence). The CDR3 extends over 17 amino acids. The CDR3 spells CASSLGVGTANTGELFF.

This clonotype is identified as medium-sized (0.01 to 0.1%) from frequency. This rearrangement joins TRBV5-4 to TRBJ2-7. In germline, CDR1 is SGHNT, CDR2 YYREEE (reference sequence). The CDR3 sequence is 11 residues long. CDR3 region: CAGRGSYEQYF.

This clonotype registers large by frequency. V is TRBV29-1 and J is TRBJ2-3; the D call from TCRdb, TRBD2, cannot be confirmed without DNA. Germline assignment: CDR1 SQVTM and CDR2 ANQGSEA. The CDR3 is 15 residues long. CDR3: CSVEREAGGTDTQYF.

By frequency, this clonotype registers medium-sized. V gene TRBV20-1 combines with J gene TRBJ2-2. Germline V CDR1 and CDR2: DFQATT, SNEGSKA (reference sequence). This CDR3 has 14 residues. CDR3: CSASQDTLTGELFF.

This clonotype registers medium-sized (0.01 to 0.1%) by frequency. The chain links TRBV19 to TRBJ1-1; TCRdb names TRBD1, which stays unverified in the absence of DNA. In germline, CDR1 is LNHDA, CDR2 SQIVND (reference sequence). There are 13 residues in the CDR3. CDR3 amino acids: CASTPWGGSEAFF.

Measured by frequency, this clonotype is medium-sized. The chain links TRBV7-6 to TRBJ1-6; TCRdb outputs TRBD1, but without DNA this stays unchecked. The CDR3 length is 16 residues. Germline CDR1 reads SGHVS; CDR2 reads FNYEAQ. The CDR3 here is CASSPYGTGLNSPLHF.

V and J are TRBV12-3 or TRBV12-4 and TRBJ1-1. This CDR3 contains 14 residues. This chain's CDR3 is CATGIGSSEAEAFF.

The chain couples TRBV7-6 to TRBJ2-5; there is no DNA to check the TCRdb D call of TRBD2. CDR3 length: 16 residues. Germline lookup yields CDR1 SGHVS and CDR2 FNYEAQ. The CDR3 sequence is CASSQDTSRGGETQYF.

Judged by frequency, this clonotype is medium-sized. The rearrangement uses TRBV18 and TRBJ2-5; absent DNA, TCRdb's TRBD1 call cannot be checked. The V gene's germline CDR1 is KGHSH and CDR2 LQKENI. The CDR3 sequence is 13 residues long. The CDR3 here is CASSPNGRETQYF.

The chain recombines TRBV11-2 with TRBJ2-7; TCRdb returns TRBD1, unconfirmable since there is no DNA. Germline CDR1 and CDR2: SGHAT and FQNNGV. The CDR3 sequence is 14 residues long. The CDR3 here is CASSFSGQEVEQYF. The whole variable domain, filled in from reference TRBV11-2 and TRBJ2-7, reads EAGVAQSPRYKIIEKRQSVAFWCNPISGHATLYWYQQILGQGPKLLIQFQNNGVVDDSQLPKDRFSAERLKGVDSTLKIQPAKLEDSAVYLCASSFSGQEVEQYFGPGTRLTVT.

By frequency, this clonotype is medium-sized. The chain recombines TRBV6-2 or TRBV6-3 with TRBJ1-6. The CDR3 sequence is 11 residues long. In germline, CDR1 is MNHEY, CDR2 SVGEGT. This CDR3 is CASSSNSPLHF.

This clonotype is labeled medium-sized (0.01 to 0.1%) based on frequency. This chain joins TRBV6-2 or TRBV6-3 and TRBJ2-7; TCRdb reports TRBD2, a call that lacks DNA to check it against. This CDR3 comprises 13 residues. CDR1 and CDR2 from the germline V gene are MNHEY and SVGEGT. The CDR3 spells CASCSALSYEQYF.

The gene calls are TRBV20-1 and TRBJ2-1. This CDR3 is 17 amino acids long. Germline CDR1 and CDR2: DFQATT and SNEGSKA (reference sequence). The CDR3 reads CSARDASSGKGDNEQFF.

This clonotype registers medium-sized by frequency. The chain employs TRBV15 and TRBJ2-1; TCRdb designates TRBD2, a call that cannot be tested without DNA. This CDR3 contains 15 residues. The germline CDR1 and CDR2 sequences are LNHNV and YYDKDF (reference sequence). CDR3 residues: CATSRDLSVSGEQFF.

This clonotype ranks as medium-sized in terms of frequency. The chain uses TRBV6-1 and TRBJ1-3; TCRdb calls TRBD1, which cannot be checked without DNA. The germline gives CDR1 MNHNS, CDR2 SASEGT. This CDR3 has 12 amino acids. This CDR3 reads CASSTRGDTIYF.

The V gene is TRBV4-3, the J gene TRBJ1-2; as DNA is missing, the TRBD1 call by TCRdb cannot be tested. This CDR3 has 14 residues. The germline gives CDR1 LGHNA, CDR2 YSLEER. The CDR3 sequence is CASSQDYAPYGYTF.

V is TRBV4-2 and J is TRBJ1-1. The CDR3 loop spans 14 amino acids. Germline V CDR1 and CDR2: LGHNA, YNFKEQ. CDR3 in amino acids: CASSQIMGRAEAFF.

V usage is TRBV28 and J usage is TRBJ1-3. The CDR3 contains 15 residues. Germline CDR1 MDHEN, CDR2 SYDVKM. The CDR3 protein is CASSLSQSTGNTIYF. The entire variable domain, with the rest obtained from reference TRBV28 and TRBJ1-3, is as follows: DVKVTQSSRYLVKRTGEKVFLECVQDMDHENMFWYRQDPGLGLRLIYFSYDVKMKEKGDIPEGYSVSREKKERFSLILESASTNQTSMYLCASSLSQSTGNTIYFGEGSWLTVV.